Presented here are 3 T cell receptor beta chains from one specimen sequenced in a study of CD8+CD57+ T cells in acquired aplastic anemia. The study profiled TCR beta VDJ and CDR3 using genomic DNA as template. TCRdb redid the calling of the reads with MiXCR, one entry per CDR3 protein. The sample holds around 180,000 distinct CDR3 sequences; 63% are singletons and the top ten take 45% to 55%. The sequencing input was sorted CD4+, CD8+, or CD8+CD57+ T cells (not recorded which) from PBMCs. The receptor source for this set is a human donor in good health.

The chain recombines TRBV25-1 with TRBJ2-2; D is ambiguous. V gave up 1 base and J gave up 5 bases, with 5 bases separating them. This CDR3 spans 13 amino acids. The germline CDR1 and CDR2 sequences are MGHDK and SYGVNS. CDR3 region: CASSEWRTGELFF. CDR3 sequence (DNA): TGTGCCAGCAGTGAATGGCGTACCGGGGAGCTGTTTTTT.

The chain has TRBV5-5 and TRBJ2-1, with D uncertain. Trimming took 1 base from V and 2 from J, leaving 10 bases between them. The CDR3 runs to 15 residues. From germline, CDR1 is SGHKS and CDR2 YYEKEE (reference sequence). The CDR3 is CASSLWTGTYNEQFF. The CDR3 DNA reads TGTGCCAGCAGCTTGTGGACGGGCACCTACAATGAGCAGTTCTTC. The whole variable domain, filled in from reference TRBV5-5 and TRBJ2-1, reads DAGVTQSPTHLIKTRGQQVTLRCSPISGHKSVSWYQQVLGQGPQFIFQYYEKEERGRGNFPDRFSARQFPNYSSELNVNALLLGDSALYLCASSLWTGTYNEQFFGPGTRLTVL.

V gene TRBV20-1 combines with J gene TRBJ1-1; 9 nucleotides match TRBD1. Germline CDR1 DFQATT, CDR2 SNEGSKA (reference sequence). Losses at the gene ends were 3 bases for V and 1 base for J; bases not matched to a gene: 6. The CDR3 extends over 15 amino acids. CDR3 nucleotide sequence: TGCAGTGCTAGTTTCGGGACAGGGAGGAACACTGAAGCTTTCTTT. Protein sequence: CSASFGTGRNTEAFF.